In this sample, the clone carrying this T cell receptor beta chain turned up many times. Antigen unknown. V was trimmed by 5 bases and J by 7 bases, leaving 22 bases between them. CDR3 size: 16 residues. Active moderate-to-severe ophthalmopathy, Clinical Activity Score at least 3, NOSPECS at least 4, under 3 months' duration. This record comes from a study of T cells in Graves' hyperthyroidism and ophthalmopathy. Study as a whole: Before treatment of any kind, peripheral blood was taken at initial diagnosis.

RNA transcripts yielded amplified TCR beta CDR3 regions. The TCR CDR3 was amplified in a first-round RT-PCR using the HTBI primer set. From the multiplex PCR reads, TCRdb called clonotypes with MiXCR, one entry per CDR3 protein. This table holds some 370,000 distinct CDR3 sequences, about 14% found once. Points from the study as a whole: Most clonotypes expanded in thyroid above 0.001 were likewise present in blood.

Sequencing was carried out using blood. The J gene is TRBJ2-3, the V gene TRBV12-3 or TRBV12-4, with D maybe TRBD2 (5 bases). The sequence came from a man between 45 and 60 years old with Graves' ophthalmopathy. This CDR3 reads CASSPPLQRRNNTQYF. The CDR3 DNA is TGTGCCAGCAGTCCCCCGCTGCAGCGGCGAAATAATACGCAGTATTTT.